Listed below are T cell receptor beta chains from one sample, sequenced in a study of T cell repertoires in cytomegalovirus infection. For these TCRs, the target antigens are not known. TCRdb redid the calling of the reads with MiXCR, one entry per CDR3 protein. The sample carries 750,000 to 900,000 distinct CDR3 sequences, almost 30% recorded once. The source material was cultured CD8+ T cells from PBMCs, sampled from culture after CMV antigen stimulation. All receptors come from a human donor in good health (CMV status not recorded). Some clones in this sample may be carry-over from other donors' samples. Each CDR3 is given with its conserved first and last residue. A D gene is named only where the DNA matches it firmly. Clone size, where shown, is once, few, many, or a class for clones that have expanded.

DNA: TGTGCCAGCAGTTATGGGCCCTCTGGCAACGAGCAGTACTTC; CDR3: CASSYGPSGNEQYF; D: -; size: many; V: TRBV6-2/TRBV6-3; J: TRBJ2-7
DNA: TGTGCCAGCAGTTTATCTGCGGGAGCCGTTTTTGGCACAGATACGCAGTATTTT; CDR3: CASSLSAGAVFGTDTQYF; D: TRBD2; size: few; V: TRBV27; J: TRBJ2-3
DNA: TGTGCCAGCAGCTTAGAGGTGGGGGACGACTATGGCTACACCTTC; CDR3: CASSLEVGDDYGYTF; D: -; size: -; V: TRBV7-6; J: TRBJ1-2
DNA: TGTGCCAGCAGCTTATCCCTGGGGGGCCAAGAGACCCAGTACTTC; CDR3: CASSLSLGGQETQYF; D: -; size: -; V: TRBV7-8; J: TRBJ2-5
DNA: TGTGCTAGCAGCCCTGCCGGGACAGGGGGCAATGAGCAGTTCTTC; CDR3: CASSPAGTGGNEQFF; D: TRBD1; size: once; V: TRBV7-6; J: TRBJ2-1
DNA: TGTGCCAGCAGCGTGGACAGGGCAGCTAACTATGGCTACACCTTC; CDR3: CASSVDRAANYGYTF; D: TRBD1; size: -; V: TRBV7-9; J: TRBJ1-2
DNA: TGTGCCAGTAGTAAGCTCAGTCGGAACACTGAAGCTTTCTTT; CDR3: CASSKLSRNTEAFF; D: -; size: few; V: TRBV19; J: TRBJ1-1
DNA: TGTGCCAGCAGCTTAACGGGGGATCAAAATCAGCCCCAGCATTTT; CDR3: CASSLTGDQNQPQHF; D: -; size: -; V: TRBV7-9; J: TRBJ1-5
DNA: TGTGCCAGCAAGACCGCTACCGAAGCTTTCTTT; CDR3: CASKTATEAFF; D: -; size: few; V: TRBV27; J: TRBJ1-1
DNA: TGTGCCACCAGCAGAGATACGGGGAACACTGAAGCTTTCTTT; CDR3: CATSRDTGNTEAFF; D: -; size: -; V: TRBV15; J: TRBJ1-1
DNA: TGTGCCAGCAGCTTAGATGTGTCGGACACTGAAGCTTTCTTT; CDR3: CASSLDVSDTEAFF; D: -; size: many; V: TRBV7-2; J: TRBJ1-1